This T cell receptor (beta chain) is drawn from a study of T-cell memory formation after mild COVID-19. Study-level points and caveats: The second-wave clones peaking on day 37 were not confirmed as SARS-CoV-2-specific.

With regard to this clonotype: Its target is unknown.

The CDR3 totals 13 residues. Trimming took 2 bases from V and 4 from J, leaving 9 bases between them. TCRdb independently ran MiXCR on the 5' RACE reads; one entry per CDR3 protein. Of 120,000 to 150,000 distinct CDR3 sequences listed, 15% to 20% were seen once; the top ten hold around 2.5%. Sequencing used PBMCs or a T cell subset sorted from them (not recorded which). This sequence originates from an adult woman who had mild COVID-19 (a few samples of this study predate the infection). Cell type and time point are not known. The chain recombines TRBV12-3 or TRBV12-4 with TRBJ2-7, with D perhaps assigned TRBD1 or TRBD2 (5 bases each). The CDR3 DNA sequence: TGTGCCAGCAGTTTATGGGACGGTTACGAGCAGTACTTC. Translated, it gives CASSLWDGYEQYF.